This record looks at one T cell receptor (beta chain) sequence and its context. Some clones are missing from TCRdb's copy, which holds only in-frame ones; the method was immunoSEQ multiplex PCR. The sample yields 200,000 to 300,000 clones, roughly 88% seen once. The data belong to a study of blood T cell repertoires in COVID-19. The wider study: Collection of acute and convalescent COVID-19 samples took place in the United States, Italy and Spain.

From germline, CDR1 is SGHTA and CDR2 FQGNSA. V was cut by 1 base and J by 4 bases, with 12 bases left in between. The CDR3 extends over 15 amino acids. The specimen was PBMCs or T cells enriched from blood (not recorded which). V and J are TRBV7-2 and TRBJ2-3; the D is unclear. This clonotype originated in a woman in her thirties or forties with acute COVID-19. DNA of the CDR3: TGTGCCAGCAGCTTAGGGGTGATGAGGTCAGATACGCAGTATTTT. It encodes CASSLGVMRSDTQYF. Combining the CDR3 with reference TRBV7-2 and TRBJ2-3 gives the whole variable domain GAGVSQSPSNKVTEKGKDVELRCDPISGHTALYWYRQSLGQGLEFLIYFQGNSAPDKSGLPSDRFSAERTGGSVSTLTIQRTQQEDSAVYLCASSLGVMRSDTQYFGPGTRLTVL.